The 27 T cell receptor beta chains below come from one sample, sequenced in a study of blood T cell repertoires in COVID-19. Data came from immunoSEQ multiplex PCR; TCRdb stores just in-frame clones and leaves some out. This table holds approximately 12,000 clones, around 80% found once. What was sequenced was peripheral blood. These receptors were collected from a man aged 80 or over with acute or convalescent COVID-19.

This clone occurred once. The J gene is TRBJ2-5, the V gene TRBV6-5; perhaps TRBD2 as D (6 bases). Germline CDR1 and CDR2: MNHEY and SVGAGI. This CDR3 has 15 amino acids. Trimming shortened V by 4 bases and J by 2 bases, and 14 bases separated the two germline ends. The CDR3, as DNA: TGTGCCAGCAGTTTGGGACTGCTAATGCAAGAGACCCAGTACTTC. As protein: CASSLGLLMQETQYF.

For the CDR3, the DNA is TGTGCCACCAGCAGGGGACAGGAGAATTCACCCCTCCACTTT. Translated: CATSRGQENSPLHF. The chain recombines TRBV15 with TRBJ1-6; TRBD1 aligns across 8 bases. The V gene's germline CDR1 is LNHNV and CDR2 YYDKDF (reference sequence). The CDR3 consists of 14 residues. V shed 3 bases and J 7 bases; nucleotides not matched to a gene: 2.

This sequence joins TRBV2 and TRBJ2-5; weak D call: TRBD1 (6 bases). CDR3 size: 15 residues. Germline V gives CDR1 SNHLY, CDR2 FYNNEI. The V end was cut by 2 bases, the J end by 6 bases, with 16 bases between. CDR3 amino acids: CASSETGTQGKTQYF. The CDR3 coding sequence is TGTGCCAGCAGTGAAACTGGGACCCAGGGGAAGACCCAGTACTTC.

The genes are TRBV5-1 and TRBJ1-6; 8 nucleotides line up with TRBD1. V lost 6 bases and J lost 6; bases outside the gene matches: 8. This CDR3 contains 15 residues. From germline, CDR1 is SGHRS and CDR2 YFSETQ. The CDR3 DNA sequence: TGCGCCAGCACCCCGACAGGGGAACTTAATTCACCCCTCCACTTT. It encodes CASTPTGELNSPLHF.

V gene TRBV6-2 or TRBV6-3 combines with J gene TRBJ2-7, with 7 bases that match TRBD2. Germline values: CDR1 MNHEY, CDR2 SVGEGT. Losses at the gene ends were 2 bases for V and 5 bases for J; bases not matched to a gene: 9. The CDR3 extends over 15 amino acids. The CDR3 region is CASSYDFSGIHEQYF. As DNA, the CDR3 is TGTGCCAGCAGTTACGATTTCAGCGGGATCCACGAGCAGTACTTC.

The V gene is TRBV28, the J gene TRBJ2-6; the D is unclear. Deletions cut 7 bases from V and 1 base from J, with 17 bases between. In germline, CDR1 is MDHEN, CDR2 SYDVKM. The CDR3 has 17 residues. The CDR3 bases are TGTGCCAGCATGGGCGACAACGAAAATTCTGGGGCCAACGTCCTGACTTTC. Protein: CASMGDNENSGANVLTF.

CDR3 residues: CASRISDSNEKLFF. CDR3 DNA sequence: TGTGCCAGCAGAATATCCGACTCTAATGAAAAACTGTTTTTT. The chain has TRBV6-5 and TRBJ1-4; D is unclear. Trimming took off 6 bases at V and 3 bases at J, with 11 bases between the two ends. This CDR3 is 14 amino acids long. Germline loops: CDR1 MNHEY, CDR2 SVGAGI.

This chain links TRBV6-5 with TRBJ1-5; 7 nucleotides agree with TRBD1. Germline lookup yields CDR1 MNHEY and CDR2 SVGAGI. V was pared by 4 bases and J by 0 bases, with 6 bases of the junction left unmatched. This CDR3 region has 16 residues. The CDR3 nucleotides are TGTGCCAGCAGTTCTGGGGACAGTAATAGCAATCAGCCCCAGCATTTT. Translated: CASSSGDSNSNQPQHF.

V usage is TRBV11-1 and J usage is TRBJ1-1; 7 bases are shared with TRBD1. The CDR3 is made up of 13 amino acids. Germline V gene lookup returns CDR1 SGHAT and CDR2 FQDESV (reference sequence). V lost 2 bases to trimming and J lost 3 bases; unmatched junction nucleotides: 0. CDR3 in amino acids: CASSLQGDTEAFF. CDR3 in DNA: TGTGCCAGCAGCTTACAGGGGGACACTGAAGCTTTCTTT.

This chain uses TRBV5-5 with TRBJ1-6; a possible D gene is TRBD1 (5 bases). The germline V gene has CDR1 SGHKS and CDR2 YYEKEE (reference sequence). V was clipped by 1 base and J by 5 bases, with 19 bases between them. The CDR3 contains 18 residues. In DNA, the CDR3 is TGTGCCAGCAGCTTGTATCCGACGGGGACTGCTAATAATTCACCCCTCCACTTT. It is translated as CASSLYPTGTANNSPLHF.

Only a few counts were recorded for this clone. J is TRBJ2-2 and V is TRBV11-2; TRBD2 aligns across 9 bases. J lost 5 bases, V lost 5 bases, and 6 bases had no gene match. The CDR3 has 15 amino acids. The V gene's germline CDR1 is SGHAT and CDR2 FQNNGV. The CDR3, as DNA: TGTGCCAGCAGCCCTAGCGGGGCCGGGACCGGGGAGCTGTTTTTT. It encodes CASSPSGAGTGELFF.

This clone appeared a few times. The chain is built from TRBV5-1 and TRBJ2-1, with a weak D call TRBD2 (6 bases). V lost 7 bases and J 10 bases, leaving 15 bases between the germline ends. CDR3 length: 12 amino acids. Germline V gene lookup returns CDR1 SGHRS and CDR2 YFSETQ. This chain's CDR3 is CASRLGLREQFF. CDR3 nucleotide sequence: TGCGCCAGCCGACTAGGGCTTAGGGAGCAGTTCTTC.

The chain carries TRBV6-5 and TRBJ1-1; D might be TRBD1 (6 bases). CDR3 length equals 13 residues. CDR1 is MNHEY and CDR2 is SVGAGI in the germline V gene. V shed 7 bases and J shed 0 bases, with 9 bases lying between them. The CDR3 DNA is TGTGCCAGCAAGCAGGGGATGAACACTGAAGCTTTCTTT. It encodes CASKQGMNTEAFF.

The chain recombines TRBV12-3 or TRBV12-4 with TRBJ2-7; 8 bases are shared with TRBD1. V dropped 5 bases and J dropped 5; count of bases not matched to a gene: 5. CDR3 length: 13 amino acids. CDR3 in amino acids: CASSIQGVHEQYF. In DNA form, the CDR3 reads TGTGCCAGCAGTATACAGGGGGTCCACGAGCAGTACTTC.

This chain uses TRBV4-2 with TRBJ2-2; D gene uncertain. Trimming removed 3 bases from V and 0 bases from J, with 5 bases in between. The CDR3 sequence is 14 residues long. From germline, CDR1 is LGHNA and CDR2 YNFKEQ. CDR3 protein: CASSHHSNTGELFF. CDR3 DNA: TGTGCCAGCAGCCACCACTCGAACACCGGGGAGCTGTTTTTT.

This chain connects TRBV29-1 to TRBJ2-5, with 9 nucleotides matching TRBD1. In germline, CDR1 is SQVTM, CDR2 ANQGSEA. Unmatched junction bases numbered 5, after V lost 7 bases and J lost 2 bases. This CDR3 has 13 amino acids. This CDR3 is CSADRGGQETQYF. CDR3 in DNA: TGCAGCGCCGACAGGGGGGGACAAGAGACCCAGTACTTC.

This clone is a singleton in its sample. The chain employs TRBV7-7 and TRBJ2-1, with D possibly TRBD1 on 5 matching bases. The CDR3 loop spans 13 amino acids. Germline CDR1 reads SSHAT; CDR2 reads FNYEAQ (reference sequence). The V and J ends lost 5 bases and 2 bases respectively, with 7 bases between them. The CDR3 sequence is CASSLDTYNEQFF. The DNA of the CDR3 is TGTGCCAGCAGCCTGGACACCTACAATGAGCAGTTCTTC.

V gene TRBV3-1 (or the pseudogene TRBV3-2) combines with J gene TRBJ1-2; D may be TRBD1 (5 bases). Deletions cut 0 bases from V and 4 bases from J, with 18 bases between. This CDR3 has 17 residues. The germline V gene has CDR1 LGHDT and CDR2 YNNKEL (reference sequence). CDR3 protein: CASSQESTLWGVYGYTF. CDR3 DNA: TGTGCCAGCAGCCAAGAATCAACTCTGTGGGGGGTCTATGGCTACACCTTC.

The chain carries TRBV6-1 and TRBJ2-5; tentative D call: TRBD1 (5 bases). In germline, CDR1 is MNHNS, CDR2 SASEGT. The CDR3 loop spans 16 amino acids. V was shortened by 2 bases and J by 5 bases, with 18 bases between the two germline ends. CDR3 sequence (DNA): TGTGCCAGCAGTGAACCCGGAATGGCAGGGTGGGAGACCCAGTACTTC. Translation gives CASSEPGMAGWETQYF.

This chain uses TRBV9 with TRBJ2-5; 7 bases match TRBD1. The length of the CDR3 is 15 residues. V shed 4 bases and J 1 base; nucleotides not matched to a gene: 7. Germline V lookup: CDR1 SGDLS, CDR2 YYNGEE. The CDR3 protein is CASSQWGQRQETQYF. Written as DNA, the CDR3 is TGTGCCAGCAGCCAGTGGGGACAGCGCCAAGAGACCCAGTACTTC.

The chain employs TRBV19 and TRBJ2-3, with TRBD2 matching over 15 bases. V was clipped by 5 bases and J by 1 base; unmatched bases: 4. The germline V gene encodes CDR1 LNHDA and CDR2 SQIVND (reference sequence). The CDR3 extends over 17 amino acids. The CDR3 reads CASSPGLAGGRTDTQYF. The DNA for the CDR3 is TGTGCCAGTAGTCCGGGACTAGCGGGGGGACGCACAGATACGCAGTATTTT.

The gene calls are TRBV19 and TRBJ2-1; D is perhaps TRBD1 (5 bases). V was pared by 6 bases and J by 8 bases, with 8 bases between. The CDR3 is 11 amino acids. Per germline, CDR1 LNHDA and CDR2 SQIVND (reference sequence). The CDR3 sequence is CASSSGHEQFF. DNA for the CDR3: TGTGCCAGTAGCTCAGGGCATGAGCAGTTCTTC. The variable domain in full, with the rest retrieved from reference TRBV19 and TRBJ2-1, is DGGITQSPKYLFRKEGQNVTLSCEQNLNHDAMYWYRQDPGQGLRLIYYSQIVNDFQKGDIAEGYSVSREKKESFPLTVTSAQKNPTAFYLCASSSGHEQFFGPGTRLTVL.

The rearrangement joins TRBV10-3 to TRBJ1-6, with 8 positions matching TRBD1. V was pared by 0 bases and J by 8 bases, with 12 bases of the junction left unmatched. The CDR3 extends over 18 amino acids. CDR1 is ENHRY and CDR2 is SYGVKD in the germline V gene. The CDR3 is CAISESRQVTGGDSPLHF. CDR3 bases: TGTGCCATCAGTGAGTCGAGACAGGTTACAGGGGGAGATTCACCCCTCCACTTT.

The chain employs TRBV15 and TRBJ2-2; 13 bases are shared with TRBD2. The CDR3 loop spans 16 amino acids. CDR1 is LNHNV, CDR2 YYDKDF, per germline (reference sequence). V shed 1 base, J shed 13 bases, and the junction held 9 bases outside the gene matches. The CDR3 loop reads CATSRVRLAGGLGLFF. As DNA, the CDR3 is TGTGCCACCAGCAGAGTCCGACTAGCGGGGGGTCTAGGGCTGTTTTTT.

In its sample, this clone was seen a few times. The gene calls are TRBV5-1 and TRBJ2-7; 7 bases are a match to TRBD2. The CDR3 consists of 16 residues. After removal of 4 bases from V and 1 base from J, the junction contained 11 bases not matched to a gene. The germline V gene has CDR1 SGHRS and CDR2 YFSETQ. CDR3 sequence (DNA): TGCGCCAGCAGCCCAGGGAGGGCTCCCTCTTCCTACGAGCAGTACTTC. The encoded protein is CASSPGRAPSSYEQYF.

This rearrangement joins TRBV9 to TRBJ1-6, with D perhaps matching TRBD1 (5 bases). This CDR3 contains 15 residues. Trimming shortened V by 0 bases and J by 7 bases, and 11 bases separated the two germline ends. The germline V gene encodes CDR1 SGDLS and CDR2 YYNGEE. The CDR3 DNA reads TGTGCCAGCAGCGTAGACGGGGCGGGGAATTCACCCCTCCACTTT. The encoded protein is CASSVDGAGNSPLHF.

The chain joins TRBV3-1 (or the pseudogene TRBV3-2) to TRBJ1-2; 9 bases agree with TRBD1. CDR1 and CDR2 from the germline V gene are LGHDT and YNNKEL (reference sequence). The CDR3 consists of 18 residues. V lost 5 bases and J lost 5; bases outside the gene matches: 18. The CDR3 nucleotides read TGTGCCAGCAGCTCGACGCGCGGACAGGGGAGTTTTAAATATGGCTACACCTTC. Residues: CASSSTRGQGSFKYGYTF.